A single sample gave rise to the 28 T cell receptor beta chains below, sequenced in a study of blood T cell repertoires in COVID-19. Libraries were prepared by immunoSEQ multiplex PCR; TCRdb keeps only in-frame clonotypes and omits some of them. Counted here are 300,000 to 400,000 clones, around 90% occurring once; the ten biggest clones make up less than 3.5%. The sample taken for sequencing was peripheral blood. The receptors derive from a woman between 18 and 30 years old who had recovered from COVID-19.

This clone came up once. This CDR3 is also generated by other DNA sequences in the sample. The chain's CDR3 is CASSLRGSYNEQFF. The CDR3 DNA reads TGTGCCAGCAGCTTGCGGGGTTCCTACAATGAGCAGTTCTTC. This chain connects TRBV5-5 to TRBJ2-1, with D perhaps TRBD2 (5 bases). Germline assignment: CDR1 SGHKS and CDR2 YYEKEE (reference sequence). CDR3 size: 14 residues. Trimming took off 1 base at V and 1 base at J, with 6 bases between the two ends.

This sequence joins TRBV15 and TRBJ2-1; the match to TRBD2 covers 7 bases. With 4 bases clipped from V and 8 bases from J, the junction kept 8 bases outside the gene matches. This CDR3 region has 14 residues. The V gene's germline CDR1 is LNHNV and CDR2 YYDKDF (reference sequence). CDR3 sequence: CATSTGRSAYEQFF. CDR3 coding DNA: TGTGCCACCAGCACCGGGAGGTCGGCATATGAGCAGTTCTTC.

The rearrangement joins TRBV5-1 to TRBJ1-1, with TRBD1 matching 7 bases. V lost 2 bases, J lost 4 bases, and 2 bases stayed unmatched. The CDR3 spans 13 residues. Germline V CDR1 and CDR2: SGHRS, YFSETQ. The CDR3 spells CASSFGQATEAFF. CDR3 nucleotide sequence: TGCGCCAGCAGCTTTGGACAGGCCACTGAAGCTTTCTTT. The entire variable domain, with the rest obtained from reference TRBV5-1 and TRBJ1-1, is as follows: KAGVTQTPRYLIKTRGQQVTLSCSPISGHRSVSWYQQTPGQGLQFLFEYFSETQRNKGNFPGRFSGRQFSNSRSEMNVSTLELGDSALYLCASSFGQATEAFFGQGTRLTVV.

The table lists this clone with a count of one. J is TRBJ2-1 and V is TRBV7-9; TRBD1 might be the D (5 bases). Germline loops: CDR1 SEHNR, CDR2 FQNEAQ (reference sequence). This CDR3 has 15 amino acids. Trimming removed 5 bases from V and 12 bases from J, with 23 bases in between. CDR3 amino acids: CASSPRVAPDIGQFF. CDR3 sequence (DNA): TGTGCCAGCAGCCCCAGGGTCGCGCCCGACATTGGGCAGTTCTTC. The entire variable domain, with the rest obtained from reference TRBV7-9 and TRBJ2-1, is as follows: DTGVSQNPRHKITKRGQNVTFRCDPISEHNRLYWYRQTLGQGPEFLTYFQNEAQLEKSRLLSDRFSAERPKGSFSTLEIQRTEQGDSAMYLCASSPRVAPDIGQFFGPGTRLTVL.

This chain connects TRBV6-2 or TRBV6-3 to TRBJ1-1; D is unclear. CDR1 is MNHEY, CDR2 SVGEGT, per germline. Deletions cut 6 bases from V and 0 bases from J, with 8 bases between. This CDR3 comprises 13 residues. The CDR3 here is CASSPTVNTEAFF. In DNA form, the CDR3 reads TGTGCCAGCAGCCCAACGGTGAACACTGAAGCTTTCTTT.

CDR3 in amino acids: CASSLVLAGDLNEQFF. CDR3 coding DNA: TGTGCCAGCAGCTTAGTACTAGCGGGAGACTTGAATGAGCAGTTCTTC. The chain uses TRBV11-3 and TRBJ2-1; TRBD2 aligns across 11 bases. The CDR3 totals 16 residues. CDR1 SGHNT and CDR2 YENEEA come from the germline V gene. Trimming took 1 base from V and 7 from J; bases not matched to a gene: 6.

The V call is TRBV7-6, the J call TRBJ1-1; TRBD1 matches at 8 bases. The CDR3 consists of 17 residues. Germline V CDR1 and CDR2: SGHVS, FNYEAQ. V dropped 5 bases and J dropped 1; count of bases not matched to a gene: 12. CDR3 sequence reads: CASSRSLQGAKNTEAFF. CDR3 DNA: TGTGCCAGCAGCCGAAGTTTGCAGGGGGCTAAGAACACTGAAGCTTTCTTT.

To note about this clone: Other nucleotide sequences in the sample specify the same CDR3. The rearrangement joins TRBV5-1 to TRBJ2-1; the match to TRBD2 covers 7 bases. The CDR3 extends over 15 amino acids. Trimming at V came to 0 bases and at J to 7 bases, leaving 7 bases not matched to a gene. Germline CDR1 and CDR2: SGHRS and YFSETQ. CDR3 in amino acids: CASSLGLAEGNEQFF. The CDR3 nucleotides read TGCGCCAGCAGCTTGGGGCTAGCGGAGGGTAATGAGCAGTTCTTC. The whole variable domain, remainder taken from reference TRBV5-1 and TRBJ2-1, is KAGVTQTPRYLIKTRGQQVTLSCSPISGHRSVSWYQQTPGQGLQFLFEYFSETQRNKGNFPGRFSGRQFSNSRSEMNVSTLELGDSALYLCASSLGLAEGNEQFFGPGTRLTVL.

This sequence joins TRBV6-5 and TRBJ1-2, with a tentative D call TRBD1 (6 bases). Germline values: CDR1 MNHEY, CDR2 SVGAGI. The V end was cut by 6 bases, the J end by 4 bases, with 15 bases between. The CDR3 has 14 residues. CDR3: CASRDDRSFYGYTF. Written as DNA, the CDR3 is TGTGCCAGCAGGGACGACAGGTCCTTCTATGGCTACACCTTC.

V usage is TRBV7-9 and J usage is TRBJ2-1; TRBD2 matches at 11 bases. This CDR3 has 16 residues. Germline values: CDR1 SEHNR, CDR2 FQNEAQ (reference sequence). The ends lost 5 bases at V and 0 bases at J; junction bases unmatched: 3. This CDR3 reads CASSTSGGSSYNEQFF. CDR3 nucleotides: TGTGCCAGCAGCACTAGCGGGGGAAGCTCCTACAATGAGCAGTTCTTC.

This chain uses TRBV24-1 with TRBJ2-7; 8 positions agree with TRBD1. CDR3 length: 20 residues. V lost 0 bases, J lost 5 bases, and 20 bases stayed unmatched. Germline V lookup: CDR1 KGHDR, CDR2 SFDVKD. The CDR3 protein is CATSDLHTGGPEHPPDEQYV. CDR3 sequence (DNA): TGTGCCACCAGTGATTTGCATACAGGGGGTCCAGAGCATCCTCCAGACGAGCAGTACGTC.

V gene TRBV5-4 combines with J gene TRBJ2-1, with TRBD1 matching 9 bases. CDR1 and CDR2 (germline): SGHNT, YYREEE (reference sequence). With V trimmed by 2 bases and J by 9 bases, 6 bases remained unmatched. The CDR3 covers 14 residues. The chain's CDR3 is CASSLRDRVGEQFF. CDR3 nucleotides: TGTGCCAGCAGCTTAAGGGACAGGGTTGGTGAGCAGTTCTTC.

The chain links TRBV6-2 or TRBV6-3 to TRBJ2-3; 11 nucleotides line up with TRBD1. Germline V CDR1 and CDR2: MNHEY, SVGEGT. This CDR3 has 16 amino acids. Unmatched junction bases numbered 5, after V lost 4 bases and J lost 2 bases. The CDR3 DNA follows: TGTGCCAGCAGTTCTGGGACAGGGGGAAACACAGATACGCAGTATTTT. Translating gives CASSSGTGGNTDTQYF.

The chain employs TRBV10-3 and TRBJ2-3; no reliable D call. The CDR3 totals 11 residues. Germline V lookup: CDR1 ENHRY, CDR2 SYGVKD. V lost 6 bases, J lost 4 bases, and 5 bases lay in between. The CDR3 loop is CAISNSDTQYF. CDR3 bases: TGTGCCATCAGCAACTCAGATACGCAGTATTTT.

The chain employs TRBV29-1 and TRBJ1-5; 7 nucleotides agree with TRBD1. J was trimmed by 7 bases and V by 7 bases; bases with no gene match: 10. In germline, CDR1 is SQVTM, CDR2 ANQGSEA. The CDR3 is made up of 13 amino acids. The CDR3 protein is CSALLDRDQPQHF. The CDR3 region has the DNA TGCAGCGCCCTACTTGACAGGGACCAGCCCCAGCATTTT.

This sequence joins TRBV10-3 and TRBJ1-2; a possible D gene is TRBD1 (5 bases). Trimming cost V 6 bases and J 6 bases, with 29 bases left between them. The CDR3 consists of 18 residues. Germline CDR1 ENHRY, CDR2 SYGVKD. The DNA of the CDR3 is TGTGCCATCAGGATCCCTAATGGGTGGGGCATCGTTACGGATGGCTACACCTTC. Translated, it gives CAIRIPNGWGIVTDGYTF.

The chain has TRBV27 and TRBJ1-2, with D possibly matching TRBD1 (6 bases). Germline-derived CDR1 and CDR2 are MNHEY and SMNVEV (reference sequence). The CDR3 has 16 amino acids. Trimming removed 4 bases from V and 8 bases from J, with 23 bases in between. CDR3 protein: CASSSARGAIFWGYTF. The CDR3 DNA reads TGTGCCAGCAGTTCTGCCCGGGGGGCCATCTTTTGGGGCTACACCTTC.

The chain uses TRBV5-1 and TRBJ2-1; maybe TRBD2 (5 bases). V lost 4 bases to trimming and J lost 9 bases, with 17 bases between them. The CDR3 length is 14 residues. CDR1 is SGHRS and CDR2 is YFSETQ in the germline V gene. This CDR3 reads CASSSGPEDIEQFF. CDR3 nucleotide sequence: TGCGCCAGCAGCAGCGGACCGGAAGACATTGAGCAGTTCTTC.

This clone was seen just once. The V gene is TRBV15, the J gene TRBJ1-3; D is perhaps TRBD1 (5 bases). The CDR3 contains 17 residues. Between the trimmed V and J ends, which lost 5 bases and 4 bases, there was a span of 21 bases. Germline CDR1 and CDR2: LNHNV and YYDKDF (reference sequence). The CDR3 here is CATSPRGGKKFGNTIYF. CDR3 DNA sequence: TGTGCCACCAGCCCACGGGGGGGGAAAAAGTTCGGAAACACCATATATTTT.

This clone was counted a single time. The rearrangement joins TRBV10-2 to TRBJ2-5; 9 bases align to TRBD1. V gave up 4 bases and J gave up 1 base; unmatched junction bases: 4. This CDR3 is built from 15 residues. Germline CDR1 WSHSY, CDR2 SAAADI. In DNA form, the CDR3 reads TGCGCCAGCAGTGGACCGGGACAGGGCCAAGAGACCCAGTACTTC. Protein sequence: CASSGPGQGQETQYF.

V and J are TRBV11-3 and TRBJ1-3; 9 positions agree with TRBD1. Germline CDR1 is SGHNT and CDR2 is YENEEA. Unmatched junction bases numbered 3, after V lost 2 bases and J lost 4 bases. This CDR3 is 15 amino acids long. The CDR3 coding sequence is TGTGCCAGCAGCTTACCCGGGACAGGGGGAAACACCATATATTTT. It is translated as CASSLPGTGGNTIYF.

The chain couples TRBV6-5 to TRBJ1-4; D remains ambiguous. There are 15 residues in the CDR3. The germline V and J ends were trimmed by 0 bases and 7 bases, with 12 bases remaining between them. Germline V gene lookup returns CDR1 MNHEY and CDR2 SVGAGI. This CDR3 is CASSYSAGSGEKLFF. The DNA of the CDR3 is TGTGCCAGCAGTTACTCCGCGGGTTCGGGTGAAAAACTGTTTTTT.

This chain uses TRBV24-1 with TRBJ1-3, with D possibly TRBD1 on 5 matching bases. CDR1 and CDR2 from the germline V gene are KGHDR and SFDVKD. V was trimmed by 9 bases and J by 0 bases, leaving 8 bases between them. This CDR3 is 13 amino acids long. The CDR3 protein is CATQGSSGNTIYF. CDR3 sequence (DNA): TGTGCCACCCAGGGAAGCTCTGGAAACACCATATATTTT.

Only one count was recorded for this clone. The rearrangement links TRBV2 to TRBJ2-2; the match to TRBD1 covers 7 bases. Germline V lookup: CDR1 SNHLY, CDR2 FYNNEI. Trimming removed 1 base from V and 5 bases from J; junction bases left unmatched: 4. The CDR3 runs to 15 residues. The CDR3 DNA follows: TGTGCCAGCAGTGAAGTCAGGGGGTCAACCGGGGAGCTGTTTTTT. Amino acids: CASSEVRGSTGELFF.

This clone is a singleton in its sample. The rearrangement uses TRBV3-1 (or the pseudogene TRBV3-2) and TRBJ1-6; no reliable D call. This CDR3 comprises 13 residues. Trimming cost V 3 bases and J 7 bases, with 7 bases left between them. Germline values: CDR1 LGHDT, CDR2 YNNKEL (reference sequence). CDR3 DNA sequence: TGTGCCAGCAGCCAGAGAATAAATTCACCCCTCCACTTT. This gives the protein CASSQRINSPLHF.

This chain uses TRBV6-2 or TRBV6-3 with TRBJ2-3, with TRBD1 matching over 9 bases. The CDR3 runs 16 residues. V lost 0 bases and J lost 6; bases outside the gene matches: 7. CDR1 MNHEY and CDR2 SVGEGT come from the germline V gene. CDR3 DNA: TGTGCCAGCAGTTACTCACAGGGGGCAGTGTTGGATACGCAGTATTTT. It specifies CASSYSQGAVLDTQYF.

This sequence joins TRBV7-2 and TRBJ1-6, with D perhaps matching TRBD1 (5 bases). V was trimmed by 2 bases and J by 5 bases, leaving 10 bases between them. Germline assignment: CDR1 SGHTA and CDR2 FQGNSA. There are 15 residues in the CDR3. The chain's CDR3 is CASSLMGGNNSPLHF. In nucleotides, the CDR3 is TGTGCCAGCAGCTTAATGGGGGGGAATAATTCACCCCTCCACTTT.

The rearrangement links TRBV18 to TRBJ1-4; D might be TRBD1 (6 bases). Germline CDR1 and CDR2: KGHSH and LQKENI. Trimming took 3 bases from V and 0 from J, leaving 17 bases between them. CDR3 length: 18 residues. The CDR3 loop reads CASSPDSSAGPTNEKLFF. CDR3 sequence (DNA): TGTGCCAGCTCACCGGACAGCTCGGCGGGCCCAACTAATGAAAAACTGTTTTTT.